The 29 T cell receptor beta chains in this list originate from one sample, sequenced in a study of identical twins. Via MiXCR, TCRdb re-called the 5' RACE reads, giving one row per CDR3 protein. The sample has 550,000 to 700,000 distinct CDR3 sequences, around 20% seen once; the top ten hold 4.3%. These data were also reused for a study on T cells expressing NK-cell markers.

Sequencing input: PBMCs. The receptors derive from a woman under 30 in good health.

This clonotype has only a few counts. The chain links TRBV20-1 to TRBJ2-4; the match to TRBD1 covers 9 bases. This CDR3 is 14 amino acids long. V shed 3 bases and J 7 bases; nucleotides not matched to a gene: 7. CDR1 is DFQATT, CDR2 SNEGSKA, per germline (reference sequence). The CDR3 bases are TGCAGTGCTAGTGGGACAGGGCCTTCTAACATTCAGTACTTC. Encoded protein: CSASGTGPSNIQYF.

This clonotype was counted ten times or more. The chain links TRBV29-1 to TRBJ2-3; the D is unclear. Germline V gene data show CDR1 as SQVTM and CDR2 as ANQGSEA. This CDR3 contains 16 residues. The V and J ends lost 3 bases and 4 bases respectively, with 20 bases between them. The CDR3 reads CSVDPLVVRNPDTQYF. CDR3 bases: TGCAGCGTTGATCCATTAGTAGTACGGAATCCAGATACGCAGTATTTT.

The V gene is TRBV11-3, the J gene TRBJ2-7; perhaps TRBD1 as D (5 bases). The V gene's germline CDR1 is SGHNT and CDR2 YENEEA. V gave up 8 bases and J gave up 3 bases, with 11 bases separating them. The CDR3 totals 12 residues. CDR3 nucleotides: TGTGCCAGCGGTGACAGCCTCTACGAGCAGTACTTC. It encodes CASGDSLYEQYF.

V usage is TRBV6-5 and J usage is TRBJ2-1; 8 nucleotides align to TRBD1. The CDR3 is 17 amino acids. CDR1 and CDR2 (germline): MNHEY, SVGAGI. With V trimmed by 0 bases and J by 8 bases, 12 bases remained unmatched. CDR3 residues: CASSYSLGVKTGDEQFF. The CDR3, as DNA: TGTGCCAGCAGTTACTCGCTCGGGGTGAAGACAGGGGATGAGCAGTTCTTC.

This clonotype was counted ten times or more. This chain uses TRBV10-3 with TRBJ2-1; 7 bases map to TRBD2. Germline V gene data show CDR1 as ENHRY and CDR2 as SYGVKD. Trimming at V came to 4 bases and at J to 4 bases, leaving 1 base not matched to a gene. This CDR3 has 13 amino acids. CDR3 sequence: CAISVGGYNEQFF. CDR3 bases: TGTGCCATCAGTGTCGGGGGGTACAATGAGCAGTTCTTC.

This clonotype was observed many times. The V call is TRBV20-1, the J call TRBJ2-5; no definite D call. Germline CDR1 and CDR2: DFQATT and SNEGSKA (reference sequence). V was cut by 0 bases and J by 5 bases, with 13 bases left in between. This CDR3 is 14 amino acids long. The CDR3: CSARDQGLGETQYF. CDR3 bases: TGCAGTGCTAGAGATCAAGGGTTGGGGGAGACCCAGTACTTC.

This clonotype was detected ten times or more. The chain employs TRBV20-1 and TRBJ2-3; 10 positions agree with TRBD2. From germline, CDR1 is DFQATT and CDR2 SNEGSKA (reference sequence). V was pared by 1 base and J by 6 bases, with 10 bases of the junction left unmatched. This CDR3 has 16 residues. CDR3 in amino acids: CSARVPAGGHGDTQYF. CDR3 nucleotide sequence: TGCAGTGCTAGAGTGCCAGCGGGGGGGCATGGCGATACGCAGTATTTT.

The genes are TRBV6-5 and TRBJ1-2; the D is unclear. Trimming shortened V by 6 bases and J by 8 bases, and 13 bases separated the two germline ends. Germline assignment: CDR1 MNHEY and CDR2 SVGAGI. The CDR3 loop spans 12 amino acids. CDR3 amino acids: CASSRWGEGYTF. The CDR3 region has the DNA TGTGCCAGCAGCCGCTGGGGAGAAGGCTACACCTTC.

The rearrangement joins TRBV5-1 to TRBJ2-3, with 7 bases lining up with TRBD1. This CDR3 has 16 residues. Germline CDR1 is SGHRS and CDR2 is YFSETQ. Germline trimming cut 4 bases from V and 2 bases from J; bases unmatched to any gene: 10. The CDR3 loop is CASSLIGRGPTDTQYF. The CDR3 DNA reads as TGCGCCAGCAGCCTCATTGGTAGGGGGCCCACAGATACGCAGTATTTT.

There are a few counts of this clonotype. This rearrangement joins TRBV5-1 to TRBJ2-2; no definite D call. Germline CDR1 and CDR2: SGHRS and YFSETQ. This CDR3 contains 15 residues. The ends were cut back, 4 bases at V and 1 base at J, with 11 bases in the middle. The CDR3 is CASSLRLGNTGELFF. CDR3 nucleotides: TGCGCCAGCAGCCTCCGTTTGGGGAACACCGGGGAGCTGTTTTTT.

This chain connects TRBV7-6 to TRBJ2-1, with 14 nucleotides matching TRBD2. The CDR3 length is 17 residues. The V gene's germline CDR1 is SGHVS and CDR2 FNYEAQ. V shed 2 bases, J shed 5 bases, and the junction held 5 bases outside the gene matches. The CDR3 coding sequence is TGTGCCAGCAGCTTAACGACTAGCGGGAGGGCGAACAATGAGCAGTTCTTC. Translation: CASSLTTSGRANNEQFF.

In its sample, this clonotype was seen a few times. The V and J genes are TRBV20-1 and TRBJ2-7; D not resolved. The CDR3 extends over 16 amino acids. The germline V gene has CDR1 DFQATT and CDR2 SNEGSKA (reference sequence). Trimming cost V 4 bases and J 0 bases, with 19 bases left between them. The CDR3 protein is CSAKTVATRSSYEQYF. In nucleotides, the CDR3 is TGCAGTGCTAAAACCGTGGCGACACGTAGCTCCTACGAGCAGTACTTC.

The J gene is TRBJ2-5, the V gene TRBV20-1; 9 bases map to TRBD2. With 0 bases clipped from V and 4 bases from J, the junction kept 9 bases outside the gene matches. Looked up from germline, CDR1 is DFQATT and CDR2 is SNEGSKA (reference sequence). There are 16 residues in the CDR3. DNA for the CDR3: TGCAGTGCTAGAGATTGGCTAGCGGGGCCAGTAGAGACCCAGTACTTC. Its protein is CSARDWLAGPVETQYF.

A few counts support this clonotype. This chain links TRBV5-5 with TRBJ1-1, with D perhaps matching TRBD1 (6 bases). The germline V and J ends were trimmed by 4 bases and 2 bases, with 15 bases remaining between them. CDR3 size: 15 residues. The germline V gene encodes CDR1 SGHKS and CDR2 YYEKEE (reference sequence). The CDR3 reads CASSDNRAGNTEAFF. CDR3 nucleotide sequence: TGTGCCAGCAGCGATAACAGGGCCGGCAACACTGAAGCTTTCTTT.

This clonotype came up many times. V is TRBV29-1 and J is TRBJ2-3; D unresolved. This CDR3 spans 12 amino acids. Germline loops: CDR1 SQVTM, CDR2 ANQGSEA. V lost 1 base to trimming and J lost 2 bases, with 4 bases between them. The CDR3 spells CSVEAATDTQYF. CDR3 DNA sequence: TGCAGCGTTGAAGCAGCCACAGATACGCAGTATTTT.

The gene calls are TRBV20-1 and TRBJ1-5; TRBD1 might be the D (5 bases). CDR1 is DFQATT and CDR2 is SNEGSKA in the germline V gene (reference sequence). V was clipped by 7 bases and J by 4 bases, with 17 bases between them. The CDR3 extends over 14 amino acids. The CDR3 sequence is CSVPDGGTNQPQHF. DNA of the CDR3: TGCAGTGTTCCCGACGGGGGGACTAATCAGCCCCAGCATTTT.

Only a few counts were recorded for this clonotype. This chain joins TRBV6-1 and TRBJ2-5; 8 nucleotides align to TRBD2. Germline values: CDR1 MNHNS, CDR2 SASEGT. After removal of 8 bases from V and 5 bases from J, the junction contained 4 bases not matched to a gene. This CDR3 is built from 12 residues. The CDR3 spells CASRSGGETQYF. The CDR3 nucleotides read TGTGCCAGCCGGAGCGGGGGTGAGACCCAGTACTTC.

The chain has TRBV20-1 and TRBJ1-3; D gene uncertain. CDR1 and CDR2 from the germline V gene are DFQATT and SNEGSKA (reference sequence). Trimming shortened V by 6 bases and J by 2 bases, and 11 bases separated the two germline ends. The length of the CDR3 is 13 residues. The CDR3: CSAGPEAGNTIYF. The CDR3 DNA reads as TGCAGTGCCGGGCCGGAGGCTGGAAACACCATATATTTT.

V is TRBV20-1 and J is TRBJ2-7, with 7 bases that match TRBD2. The germline gives CDR1 DFQATT, CDR2 SNEGSKA (reference sequence). V shed 1 base and J 0 bases; nucleotides not matched to a gene: 9. This CDR3 spans 16 amino acids. CDR3 amino acids: CSARAPQRGPSYEQYF. CDR3 sequence (DNA): TGCAGTGCTAGAGCCCCCCAGCGGGGTCCCTCCTACGAGCAGTACTTC.

The chain uses TRBV5-1 and TRBJ1-2; the match to TRBD1 covers 8 bases. Germline CDR1 and CDR2: SGHRS and YFSETQ. CDR3 length: 16 amino acids. V was pared by 4 bases and J by 4 bases, with 12 bases of the junction left unmatched. CDR3 sequence (DNA): TGCGCCAGCAGCCCCGTCGTCCCAGGACAGGGCTATGGCTACACCTTC. This sequence encodes CASSPVVPGQGYGYTF.

V and J are TRBV10-3 and TRBJ2-3; 8 nucleotides match TRBD1. The CDR3 is 16 amino acids. From germline, CDR1 is ENHRY and CDR2 SYGVKD. With 1 base clipped from V and 4 bases from J, the junction kept 7 bases outside the gene matches. In DNA, the CDR3 is TGTGCCATCAGTGAGTTTGCAGGGGGCGGCGCAGATACGCAGTATTTT. Protein product: CAISEFAGGGADTQYF.

This clonotype was seen only a few times. The rearrangement joins TRBV11-1 to TRBJ2-3; TRBD2 aligns across 12 bases. Germline V gene sequence: CDR1 SGHAT, CDR2 FQDESV (reference sequence). The ends lost 5 bases at V and 8 bases at J; junction bases unmatched: 17. The CDR3 has 18 amino acids. As DNA, the CDR3 is TGTGCCAGCAGCACCAACCGAATTCTAGCGGGAGGGCCAACTACGCAGTATTTT. Protein sequence: CASSTNRILAGGPTTQYF.

The gene calls are TRBV6-2 or TRBV6-3 and TRBJ1-1; D gene uncertain. Looked up from germline, CDR1 is MNHEY and CDR2 is SVGEGT. The CDR3 is 12 residues long. V was clipped by 2 bases and J by 6 bases, with 7 bases between them. CDR3 region: CASSYRRAEAFF. The DNA for the CDR3 is TGTGCCAGCAGTTACCGGAGGGCTGAAGCTTTCTTT.

This clonotype was recorded at least ten times. The chain uses TRBV12-3 or TRBV12-4 and TRBJ2-5; D is perhaps TRBD2 (6 bases). V lost 3 bases and J lost 4, with 9 bases in between. The CDR3 is made up of 13 amino acids. CDR3 amino acids: CASSFGGLETQYF. DNA for the CDR3: TGTGCCAGCAGTTTTGGGGGGTTAGAGACCCAGTACTTC.

This clonotype was seen only a few times. The chain combines TRBV12-3 or TRBV12-4 with TRBJ2-7; D is perhaps TRBD1 or TRBD2 (5 bases each). CDR3 length: 14 residues. Trimming took 5 bases from V and 7 from J, leaving 18 bases between them. CDR3: CASSKGPVLREQYF. The CDR3 region has the DNA TGTGCCAGCAGTAAGGGACCAGTCCTACGGGAGCAGTACTTC.

This clonotype has just one count. The chain combines TRBV5-1 with TRBJ2-7; D may be TRBD1 (6 bases). With 6 bases removed from V and 0 bases from J, the gap between germline ends came to 13 bases. The length of the CDR3 is 14 residues. Per the germline V gene, CDR1 is SGHRS and CDR2 is YFSETQ. For the CDR3, the DNA is TGCGCCAGCACCGTGACAGGTGGCTCCTACGAGCAGTACTTC. Amino acids: CASTVTGGSYEQYF.

This clonotype has more than one count but fewer than ten. This rearrangement joins TRBV23-1 to TRBJ2-7; D unclear. TRBV23-1 counts as an open reading frame of uncertain function. CDR3 length: 15 amino acids. Between the trimmed V and J ends, which lost 4 bases and 3 bases, there was a span of 16 bases. The CDR3, as DNA: TGCGCCAGCAGTCGCCCCTTGAGTCCACGCTACGAGCAGTACTTC. Amino acid sequence: CASSRPLSPRYEQYF.

V usage is TRBV4-3 and J usage is TRBJ2-1, with 8 positions matching TRBD1. In germline, CDR1 is LGHNA, CDR2 YSLEER. V gave up 2 bases and J gave up 4 bases; unmatched junction bases: 7. This CDR3 contains 16 residues. This CDR3 reads CASSQRGGQGYNEQFF. The CDR3, as DNA: TGCGCCAGCAGCCAAAGAGGTGGACAGGGATACAATGAGCAGTTCTTC.

There are a few counts of this clonotype. The rearrangement joins TRBV29-1 to TRBJ2-7; D call uncertain. Trimming pared 0 bases from V and 6 bases from J, leaving 12 bases between. Germline V gene data show CDR1 as SQVTM and CDR2 as ANQGSEA. This CDR3 comprises 13 residues. The CDR3 is CSVEDPSRAEQYF. CDR3 DNA: TGCAGCGTTGAAGATCCAAGTAGGGCCGAGCAGTACTTC.